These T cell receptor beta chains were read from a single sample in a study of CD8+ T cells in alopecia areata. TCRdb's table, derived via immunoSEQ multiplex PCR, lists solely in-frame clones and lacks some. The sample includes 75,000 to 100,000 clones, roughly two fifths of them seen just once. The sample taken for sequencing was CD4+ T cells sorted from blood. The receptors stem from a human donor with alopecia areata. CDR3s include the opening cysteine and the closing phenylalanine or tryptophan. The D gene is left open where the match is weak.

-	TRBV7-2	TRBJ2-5	CASSLAYYNQETQYF
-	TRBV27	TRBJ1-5	CASSLTLEQPQHF
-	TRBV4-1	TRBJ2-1	CASSQESHGGGPNEQFF
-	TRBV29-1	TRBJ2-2	CSVRSGPGELFF
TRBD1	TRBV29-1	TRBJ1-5	CSVERQGRDQPQHF
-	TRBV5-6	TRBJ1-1	CASSRPVNTEAFF
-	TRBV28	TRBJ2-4	CASSHYTGSAKNIQYF
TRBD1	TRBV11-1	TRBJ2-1	CASRSRGGTGGNEQFF
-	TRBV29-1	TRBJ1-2	CSVRRDVYGYTF
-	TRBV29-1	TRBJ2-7	CSVEVRDGYEQYF
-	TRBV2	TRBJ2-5	CASSEVVETQYF
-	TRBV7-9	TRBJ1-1	CASSLARVEGTEAFF
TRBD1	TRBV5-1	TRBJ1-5	CASSLDGTGSNQPQHF
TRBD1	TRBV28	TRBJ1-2	CASRGGTDGYTF
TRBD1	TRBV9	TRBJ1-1	CASSGQGSGTEAFF
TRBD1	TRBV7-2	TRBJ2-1	CASSHYPPGQGAYEQFF
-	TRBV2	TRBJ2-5	CASSPPWNQETQYF